The rows below give T cell receptor beta chains drawn from one sample of a study of cytomegalovirus exposure and HLA in healthy donors. Profiling relied on immunoSEQ multiplex PCR, and the TCRdb table lists in-frame clones only, not all of them. The sample includes about 160,000 clones, under 80% seen only once; the top ten take 4.3%. The sample taken for sequencing was PBMCs. These TCRs come from a man aged 35 to 55 in good health and CMV-seronegative. CDR3s include the opening cysteine and the closing phenylalanine or tryptophan. A D gene is named only where the DNA matches it firmly. Clone size is stated in some rows and not others, as once, few, many or a class when expanded.

CDR3 DNA,CDR3 protein,clone size,J gene,V gene,D gene
TGTGCCAGCAGTGTGACAGGCCGGAACACTGAAGCTTTCTTT,CASSVTGRNTEAFF,-,TRBJ1-1,TRBV6-4,-
TGTGCCAGCAGTTTCGGACAGAGCTCCTACGAGCAGTACTTC,CASSFGQSSYEQYF,-,TRBJ2-7,TRBV6-5,-
TGTGCCAGCAGAACCGGGACAGCAATCTACGAGCAGTACTTC,CASRTGTAIYEQYF,-,TRBJ2-7,TRBV28,TRBD1
TGCGCCAGCAGCCAGAGACCCCCCGGGACAGGGATTAATTCACCCCTCCACTTT,CASSQRPPGTGINSPLHF,-,TRBJ1-6,TRBV5-1,TRBD1
TGCGCCAGCAGCCAAGAACCCGGACTGACTAGCAATCAGCCCCAGCATTTT,CASSQEPGLTSNQPQHF,-,TRBJ1-5,TRBV4-1,-
TGCAGCGTCGGTGAAGCTTTCTTT,CSVGEAFF,-,TRBJ1-1,TRBV29-1,-
TGTGCCAGCAGCTCCCGACAGGCCTCCTACAATGAGCAGTTCTTC,CASSSRQASYNEQFF,-,TRBJ2-1,TRBV7-8,-
TGTGCCAGCAGTCCCCTAGCGGGGGGAACCTACGAGCAGTACTTC,CASSPLAGGTYEQYF,-,TRBJ2-7,TRBV6-5,TRBD2
TGTGCCTGGACCTCTTCGAGCAGGGCTTTCTTT,CAWTSSSRAFF,-,TRBJ1-1,TRBV30,-
TGTGCCTGGAGTGCCCACACCGCAACTAATGAAAAACTGTTTTTT,CAWSAHTATNEKLFF,-,TRBJ1-4,TRBV30,-
TGCGCCAGCAGCCAAGATAGGGGACAGTCCTTGGCGCAGTACTTC,CASSQDRGQSLAQYF,-,TRBJ2-7,TRBV4-3,TRBD1
TGCGCCAGCAGCTTGCGGGACAGAGAGTTCTACAATGAGCAGTTCTTC,CASSLRDREFYNEQFF,-,TRBJ2-1,TRBV5-1,TRBD1
TGTGCCAGCACCTTACAGGGCTACGAGCAGTACTTC,CASTLQGYEQYF,few,TRBJ2-7,TRBV5-5,-
TGTGCCTGGAGCGAAAGGACAGGTAGCATGAACACTGAAGCTTTCTTT,CAWSERTGSMNTEAFF,-,TRBJ1-1,TRBV30,TRBD1